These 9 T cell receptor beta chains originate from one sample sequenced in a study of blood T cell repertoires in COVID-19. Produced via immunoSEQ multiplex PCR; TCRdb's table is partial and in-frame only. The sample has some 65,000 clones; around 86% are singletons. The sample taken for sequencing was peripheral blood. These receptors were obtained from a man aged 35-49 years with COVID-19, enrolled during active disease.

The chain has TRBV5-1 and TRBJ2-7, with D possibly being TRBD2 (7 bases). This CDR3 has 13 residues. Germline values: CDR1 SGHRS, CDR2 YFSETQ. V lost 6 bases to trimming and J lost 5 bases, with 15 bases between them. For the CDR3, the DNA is TGCGCCAGCATGGCCTTGGGGGGGCACGAGCAGTACTTC. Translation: CASMALGGHEQYF.

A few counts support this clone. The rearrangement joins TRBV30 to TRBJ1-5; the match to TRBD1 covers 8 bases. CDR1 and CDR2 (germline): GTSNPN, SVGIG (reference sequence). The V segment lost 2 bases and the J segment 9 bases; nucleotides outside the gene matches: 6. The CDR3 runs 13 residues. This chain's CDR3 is CAWSTTGGRPQHF. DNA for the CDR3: TGTGCCTGGAGTACCACAGGGGGACGGCCCCAGCATTTT.

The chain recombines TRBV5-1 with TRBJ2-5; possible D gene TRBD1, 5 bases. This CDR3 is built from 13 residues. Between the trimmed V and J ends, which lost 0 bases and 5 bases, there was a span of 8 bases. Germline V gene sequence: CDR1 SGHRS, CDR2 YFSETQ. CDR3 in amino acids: CASSLGGPETQYF. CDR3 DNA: TGCGCCAGCAGCTTGGGGGGCCCTGAGACCCAGTACTTC.

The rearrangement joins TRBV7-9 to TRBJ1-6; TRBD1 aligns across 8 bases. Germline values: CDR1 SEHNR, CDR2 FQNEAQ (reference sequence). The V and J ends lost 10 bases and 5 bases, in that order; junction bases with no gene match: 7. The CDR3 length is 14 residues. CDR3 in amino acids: CAITLTGDNSPLHF. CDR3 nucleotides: TGTGCCATAACCTTGACAGGGGATAATTCACCCCTCCACTTT. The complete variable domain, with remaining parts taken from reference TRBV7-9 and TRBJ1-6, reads DTGVSQNPRHKITKRGQNVTFRCDPISEHNRLYWYRQTLGQGPEFLTYFQNEAQLEKSRLLSDRFSAERPKGSFSTLEIQRTEQGDSAMYLCAITLTGDNSPLHFGNGTRLTVT.

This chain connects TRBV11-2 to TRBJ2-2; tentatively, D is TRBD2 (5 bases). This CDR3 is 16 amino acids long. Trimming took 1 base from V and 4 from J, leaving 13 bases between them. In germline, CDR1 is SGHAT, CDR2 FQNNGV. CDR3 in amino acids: CASSLVLGGFTGELFF. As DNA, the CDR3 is TGTGCCAGCAGCTTAGTGCTGGGCGGGTTCACCGGGGAGCTGTTTTTT. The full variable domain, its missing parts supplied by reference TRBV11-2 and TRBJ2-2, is EAGVAQSPRYKIIEKRQSVAFWCNPISGHATLYWYQQILGQGPKLLIQFQNNGVVDDSQLPKDRFSAERLKGVDSTLKIQPAKLEDSAVYLCASSLVLGGFTGELFFGEGSRLTVL.

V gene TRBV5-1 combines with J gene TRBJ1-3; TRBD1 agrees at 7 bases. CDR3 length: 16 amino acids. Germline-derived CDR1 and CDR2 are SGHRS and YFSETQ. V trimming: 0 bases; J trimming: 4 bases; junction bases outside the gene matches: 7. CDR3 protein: CASSLDGGQVGNTIYF. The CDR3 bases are TGCGCCAGCAGCTTGGATGGAGGACAGGTCGGAAACACCATATATTTT.

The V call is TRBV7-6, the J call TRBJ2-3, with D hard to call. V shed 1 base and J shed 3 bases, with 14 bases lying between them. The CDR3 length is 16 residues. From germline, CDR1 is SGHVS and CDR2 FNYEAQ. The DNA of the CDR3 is TGTGCCAGCAGCTTAGATGAGTTTGCCGGGACAGATACGCAGTATTTT. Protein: CASSLDEFAGTDTQYF.

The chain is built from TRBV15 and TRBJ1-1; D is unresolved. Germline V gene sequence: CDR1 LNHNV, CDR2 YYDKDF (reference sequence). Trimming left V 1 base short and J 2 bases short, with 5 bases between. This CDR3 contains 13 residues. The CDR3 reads CATSRAVNTEAFF. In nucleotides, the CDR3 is TGTGCCACCAGCAGAGCGGTAAACACTGAAGCTTTCTTT.

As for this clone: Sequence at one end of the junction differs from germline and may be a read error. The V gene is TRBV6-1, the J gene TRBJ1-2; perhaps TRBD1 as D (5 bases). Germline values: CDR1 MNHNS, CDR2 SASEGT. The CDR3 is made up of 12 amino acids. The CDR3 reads CASSEDNRFRRF. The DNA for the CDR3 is TGTGCCAGCAGTGAGGACAACAGGTTTCGGCGCTTC.